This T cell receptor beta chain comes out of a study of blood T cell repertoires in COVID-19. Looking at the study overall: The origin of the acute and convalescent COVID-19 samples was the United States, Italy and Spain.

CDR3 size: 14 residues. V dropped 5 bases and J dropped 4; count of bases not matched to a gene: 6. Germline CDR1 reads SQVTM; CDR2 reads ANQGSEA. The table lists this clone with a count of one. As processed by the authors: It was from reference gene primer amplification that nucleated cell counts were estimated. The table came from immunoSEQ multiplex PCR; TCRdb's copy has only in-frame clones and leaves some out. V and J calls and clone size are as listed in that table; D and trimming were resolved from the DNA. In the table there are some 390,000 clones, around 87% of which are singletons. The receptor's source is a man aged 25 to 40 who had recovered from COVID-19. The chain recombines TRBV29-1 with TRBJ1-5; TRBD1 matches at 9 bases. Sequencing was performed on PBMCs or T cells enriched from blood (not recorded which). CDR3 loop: CSVQTGTGNQPQHF. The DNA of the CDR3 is TGCAGCGTTCAAACCGGGACAGGGAATCAGCCCCAGCATTTT.